The TCR beta chain described here comes from a study of post-analysis software for immune sequencing data. Overall study results and limits: There were roughly five TRBV segments more frequent in patients than controls, and TRBV5-6, TRBV5-1 and TRBV20-1 were among them. Among multiple sclerosis patients, normalized Chao1 diversity was significantly below that of controls.

About this clonotype: Antigen: not known.

Each TCR beta cDNA library carried unique molecular identifiers. TCRdb fed the PCR reads into MiXCR, producing one record per CDR3 protein. The sample lists under 900,000 distinct CDR3 sequences, approximately 50% occurring once. Per the germline V gene, CDR1 is SGHKS and CDR2 is YYEKEE (reference sequence). This CDR3 spans 12 amino acids. With 0 bases removed from V and 12 bases from J, the gap between germline ends came to 10 bases. The sequence came from a girl aged 5 to 17 with multiple sclerosis. The rearrangement uses TRBV5-5 and TRBJ1-5; D is possibly TRBD1 (6 bases). Sequenced material: blood. The DNA for the CDR3 is TGTGCCAGCAGCTTGGGTGGAGGGGGCCAGCATTTT. Its protein is CASSLGGGGQHF.